The 28 T cell receptor beta chains given below trace back to one sample, sequenced in a study of EBV T-cell therapy then PD-1 blockade in nasopharyngeal carcinoma. The sample's time point: 266 days after commencement of treatment, after nivolumab therapy. This sample's treatment: AdE1-LMPpoly-expanded autologous EBV-specific T-cell therapy followed by anti-PD-1 nivolumab. Their specific antigens are unknown. This table comes from immunoSEQ multiplex PCR, and its TCRdb copy is limited to in-frame clones, with some not included. The table records over 20,000 clones, under 90% of them present only once. This specimen was CD8+ T cells from blood, taken at day 266 from a patient whose treatment included autologous EBV-specific T cells and nivolumab. The receptors stem from a man aged 40-49 years with nasopharyngeal carcinoma.

This clone was detected only once. The rearrangement links TRBV9 to TRBJ1-4, with 7 positions matching TRBD1. V was pared by 3 bases and J by 3 bases, with 5 bases of the junction left unmatched. The CDR3 extends over 15 amino acids. Germline-derived CDR1 and CDR2 are SGDLS and YYNGEE. The CDR3 region has the DNA TGTGCCAGCAGCGAGGAGGGGGCTTCTAATGAAAAACTGTTTTTT. Translation gives CASSEEGASNEKLFF.

CDR3 in amino acids: CASSSTLTGGGEKLFF. In nucleotides, the CDR3 is TGTGCCAGCAGCTCGACCTTGACAGGGGGAGGGGAAAAACTGTTTTTT. The chain joins TRBV13 to TRBJ1-4; 9 nucleotides match TRBD1. With 4 bases clipped from V and 8 bases from J, the junction kept 11 bases outside the gene matches. CDR1 and CDR2 (germline): PRHDT, FYEKMQ (reference sequence). The length of the CDR3 is 16 residues.

V and J are TRBV6-2 or TRBV6-3 and TRBJ2-7; perhaps TRBD2 as D (7 bases). V was pared by 5 bases and J by 5 bases, with 22 bases between. CDR3 size: 16 residues. CDR1 and CDR2 (germline): MNHEY, SVGEGT. CDR3 DNA: TGTGCCAGCAGTAGGGGGGGGACCCTCGGAAGTAACGAGCAGTACTTC. Its translation: CASSRGGTLGSNEQYF.

The chain carries TRBV30 and TRBJ1-4, with 7 bases identical to TRBD1. The CDR3 sequence is 17 residues long. Unmatched junction bases numbered 22, after V lost 5 bases and J lost 10 bases. CDR1 is GTSNPN and CDR2 is SVGIG in the germline V gene (reference sequence). This CDR3 is CAWGSEGAWPEGGKLFF. The CDR3 DNA reads TGTGCCTGGGGTAGTGAGGGGGCATGGCCAGAAGGGGGAAAACTGTTTTTT.

The chain has TRBV6-4 and TRBJ2-3, with D possibly matching TRBD2 (7 bases). There are 15 residues in the CDR3. V lost 7 bases to trimming and J lost 0 bases, with 14 bases between them. Germline V gives CDR1 MRHNA, CDR2 SNTAGT. This CDR3 is CASTAEGGSTDTQYF. CDR3 nucleotide sequence: TGTGCCAGCACCGCAGAGGGGGGGAGCACAGATACGCAGTATTTT.

This chain uses TRBV3-1 (or the pseudogene TRBV3-2) with TRBJ2-7; TRBD1 aligns across 9 bases. The CDR3 contains 15 residues. J lost 6 bases, V lost 1 base, and 7 bases had no gene match. The V gene's germline CDR1 is LGHDT and CDR2 YNNKEL (reference sequence). This chain's CDR3 is CASSQVDRGEVEQYF. In nucleotides, the CDR3 is TGTGCCAGCAGCCAAGTTGACAGGGGGGAGGTCGAGCAGTACTTC.

This clone was seen only a few times. The V call is TRBV28, the J call TRBJ2-7; 8 nucleotides agree with TRBD1. The germline CDR1 and CDR2 sequences are MDHEN and SYDVKM. Losses at the gene ends were 1 base for V and 6 bases for J; bases not matched to a gene: 8. This CDR3 has 15 amino acids. The CDR3 is CASSLYGQGNSEQYF. The CDR3 nucleotides are TGTGCCAGCAGTTTATATGGACAGGGCAATAGCGAGCAGTACTTC.

The CDR3 region is CASSLSGTAAYEQYF. CDR3 sequence (DNA): TGTGCCAGCAGTTTATCCGGGACTGCAGCCTACGAGCAGTACTTC. The rearrangement links TRBV27 to TRBJ2-7; D may be TRBD2 (6 bases). V lost 0 bases to trimming and J lost 2 bases, with 11 bases between them. The germline CDR1 and CDR2 sequences are MNHEY and SMNVEV (reference sequence). The CDR3 consists of 15 residues.

This sequence joins TRBV6-6 and TRBJ1-1; a weak D match, TRBD1 (5 bases). Germline V gene data show CDR1 as MNHNY and CDR2 as SVGAGI (reference sequence). Trimming left V 6 bases short and J 4 bases short, with 12 bases between. The CDR3 totals 13 residues. The DNA for the CDR3 is TGTGCCAGCAGCCGAGACGGGGGCACTGAAGCTTTCTTT. Its protein is CASSRDGGTEAFF.

This clone was observed a handful of times. The chain carries TRBV4-3 and TRBJ2-5; 9 bases match TRBD2. Per the germline V gene, CDR1 is LGHNA and CDR2 is YSLEER. Germline trimming cut 0 bases from V and 1 base from J; bases unmatched to any gene: 0. The CDR3 contains 15 residues. This chain's CDR3 is CASSQERGGQETQYF. The CDR3 coding sequence is TGCGCCAGCAGCCAAGAGCGGGGGGGCCAAGAGACCCAGTACTTC.

This rearrangement joins TRBV13 to TRBJ1-1, with D maybe TRBD1 (6 bases). The CDR3 is 13 residues long. From germline, CDR1 is PRHDT and CDR2 FYEKMQ (reference sequence). The V gene lost 8 bases and the J gene lost 2 bases, with 12 bases spanning the gap. CDR3 residues: CASQQGGNTEAFF. CDR3 sequence (DNA): TGTGCCAGCCAACAGGGTGGAAACACTGAAGCTTTCTTT.

V usage is TRBV7-3 and J usage is TRBJ2-3, with TRBD2 as a possible D gene (6 bases). CDR3 length: 15 residues. CDR1 is SGHTA and CDR2 is FQGTGA in the germline V gene. With 2 bases removed from V and 1 base from J, the gap between germline ends came to 10 bases. The CDR3 nucleotides are TGTGCCAGCAGCTTATCTGTAGCGGGCACAGATACGCAGTATTTT. The encoded protein is CASSLSVAGTDTQYF.

This clone was counted only a few times. The same CDR3 can be traced to other DNA sequences in this sample. In nucleotides, the CDR3 is TGTGCCAGCAGCGTAGCAGGGAACTATGGCTACACCTTC. Its translation: CASSVAGNYGYTF. This rearrangement joins TRBV9 to TRBJ1-2; D is perhaps TRBD1 (5 bases). Trimming removed 0 bases at V and 2 bases at J, with 5 bases between. Per germline, CDR1 SGDLS and CDR2 YYNGEE. The CDR3 length is 13 residues.

The V gene is TRBV27, the J gene TRBJ1-1; D is perhaps TRBD1 (6 bases). The V end lost 3 bases, the J end lost 7 bases, and 15 bases lay between the germline ends. Germline-derived CDR1 and CDR2 are MNHEY and SMNVEV (reference sequence). The CDR3 extends over 14 amino acids. The CDR3 loop is CASSFGGTPIEAFF. The CDR3 DNA reads as TGTGCCAGCAGTTTTGGCGGGACACCCATTGAAGCTTTCTTT.

The chain recombines TRBV7-6 with TRBJ1-2, with D perhaps TRBD1 (6 bases). Trimming cost V 5 bases and J 4 bases, with 14 bases left between them. Per the germline V gene, CDR1 is SGHVS and CDR2 is FNYEAQ. The length of the CDR3 is 14 residues. The CDR3, as DNA: TGTGCCAGCAGCCCCCGCGGGGGCGGCTATGGCTACACCTTC. Amino acid sequence: CASSPRGGGYGYTF.

V usage is TRBV7-9 and J usage is TRBJ2-7; D may be TRBD1 or TRBD2 (5 bases each). The CDR3 sequence is 15 residues long. Germline CDR1 SEHNR, CDR2 FQNEAQ (reference sequence). V was trimmed by 5 bases and J by 4 bases, leaving 18 bases between them. The CDR3 DNA follows: TGTGCCAGCAGCAAACTTACCGGGACCCCTTACGAGCAGTACTTC. It encodes CASSKLTGTPYEQYF.

The CDR3 bases are TGTGCCACCAGCAGAGATCTAACAGGGTGGAATAATTCACCCCTCCACTTT. Its translation: CATSRDLTGWNNSPLHF. V gene TRBV15 combines with J gene TRBJ1-6, with D possibly matching TRBD1 (6 bases). V was pared by 0 bases and J by 5 bases, with 14 bases between. This CDR3 contains 17 residues. The germline V gene encodes CDR1 LNHNV and CDR2 YYDKDF (reference sequence).

The sample holds one count of this clone. The chain is built from TRBV13 and TRBJ2-3, with TRBD2 matching over 10 bases. J gave up 4 bases and V 5 bases, and 6 bases lay outside the gene matches. The CDR3 consists of 15 residues. CDR1 and CDR2 from the germline V gene are PRHDT and FYEKMQ (reference sequence). For the CDR3, the DNA is TGTGCCAGCAGCCAACAGCGGGGGGGCTCAGATACGCAGTATTTT. This codes for CASSQQRGGSDTQYF.

The chain joins TRBV7-2 to TRBJ1-6; D remains ambiguous. The CDR3 is made up of 15 amino acids. CDR1 is SGHTA and CDR2 is FQGNSA in the germline V gene. Trimming shortened V by 5 bases and J by 4 bases, and 12 bases separated the two germline ends. In nucleotides, the CDR3 is TGTGCCAGCAGCCCGACAAGGTCTTATAATTCACCCCTCCACTTT. Amino acid sequence: CASSPTRSYNSPLHF.

The chain employs TRBV29-1 and TRBJ1-1; D call uncertain. The CDR3 consists of 11 residues. V lost 6 bases and J 2 bases, leaving 7 bases between the germline ends. The germline V gene has CDR1 SQVTM and CDR2 ANQGSEA. The CDR3 bases are TGCAGCGTCGTTCGTAACACTGAAGCTTTCTTT. Translated: CSVVRNTEAFF.

Judged by abundance, this clone is medium-sized (0.01 to 0.1%). The chain has TRBV9 and TRBJ2-6; D remains unclear. Trimming left V 0 bases short and J 0 bases short, with 10 bases between. CDR1 SGDLS and CDR2 YYNGEE come from the germline V gene. There are 17 residues in the CDR3. This chain's CDR3 is CASSVEFGDSGANVLTF. In DNA form, the CDR3 reads TGTGCCAGCAGCGTAGAGTTCGGAGACTCTGGGGCCAACGTCCTGACTTTC. The variable domain in full, completed from reference TRBV9 and TRBJ2-6, reads DSGVTQTPKHLITATGQRVTLRCSPRSGDLSVYWYQQSLDQGLQFLIQYYNGEERAKGNILERFSAQQFPDLHSELNLSSLELGDSALYFCASSVEFGDSGANVLTFGAGSRLTVL.

The rearrangement links TRBV5-4 to TRBJ2-7; D may correspond to TRBD1 or TRBD2 (5 bases each). Trimming shortened V by 4 bases and J by 0 bases, and 14 bases separated the two germline ends. CDR1 and CDR2 (germline): SGHNT, YYREEE (reference sequence). The CDR3 is made up of 15 amino acids. The CDR3 protein is CASSTWDASSYEQYF. Here the CDR3 DNA reads TGTGCCAGCAGCACTTGGGACGCCAGCTCCTACGAGCAGTACTTC.

This sequence joins TRBV6-6 and TRBJ1-2; no clear D gene. Germline CDR1 reads MNHNY; CDR2 reads SVGAGI (reference sequence). V gave up 0 bases and J gave up 3 bases, with 5 bases separating them. The CDR3 contains 13 residues. CDR3 amino acids: CASSYSADYGYTF. The CDR3 DNA reads as TGTGCCAGCAGTTACTCAGCAGACTATGGCTACACCTTC.

CDR3 region: CASSYSTSTDTQYF. In nucleotides, the CDR3 is TGTGCCAGCAGTTACTCGACTAGCACAGATACGCAGTATTTT. This chain uses TRBV6-2 or TRBV6-3 with TRBJ2-3; D unresolved. Germline CDR1 and CDR2: MNHEY and SVGEGT. V shed 0 bases and J shed 0 bases, with 4 bases lying between them. CDR3 length equals 14 residues.

The V call is TRBV7-9, the J call TRBJ2-4, with 10 nucleotides matching TRBD1. CDR1 is SEHNR and CDR2 is FQNEAQ in the germline V gene (reference sequence). This CDR3 contains 16 residues. V gave up 1 base and J gave up 1 base; unmatched junction bases: 1. As DNA, the CDR3 is TGTGCCAGCAGCTTAGAGGGACAGGGGGCCAAAAACATTCAGTACTTC. It encodes CASSLEGQGAKNIQYF.

The rearrangement joins TRBV19 to TRBJ2-7, with D possibly being TRBD1 (6 bases). The CDR3 extends over 14 amino acids. Germline CDR1 is LNHDA and CDR2 is SQIVND (reference sequence). V was shortened by 6 bases and J by 4 bases, with 16 bases between the two germline ends. The CDR3 protein is CASRQGAGRYEQYF. The CDR3 nucleotides read TGTGCCAGTAGACAGGGAGCAGGTCGGTACGAGCAGTACTTC.

The chain employs TRBV2 and TRBJ2-3; TRBD1 matches at 10 bases. Germline-derived CDR1 and CDR2 are SNHLY and FYNNEI. CDR3 length: 15 residues. Trimming at V came to 7 bases and at J to 4 bases, leaving 8 bases not matched to a gene. The CDR3 is CASMRTGGSADTQYF. CDR3 bases: TGTGCCAGCATGCGGACAGGGGGAAGTGCAGATACGCAGTATTTT.

This clone turned up a few times. This chain uses TRBV9 with TRBJ1-1; tentatively, D is TRBD1 (5 bases). The CDR3 contains 12 residues. The V end lost 3 bases, the J end lost 11 bases, and 14 bases lay between the germline ends. The germline V gene has CDR1 SGDLS and CDR2 YYNGEE. The CDR3 here is CASSEGATRAFF. In nucleotides, the CDR3 is TGTGCCAGCAGCGAAGGGGCTACGCGGGCTTTCTTT. The full variable domain, in which reference TRBV9 and TRBJ1-1 provide the parts outside the CDR3, is DSGVTQTPKHLITATGQRVTLRCSPRSGDLSVYWYQQSLDQGLQFLIQYYNGEERAKGNILERFSAQQFPDLHSELNLSSLELGDSALYFCASSEGATRAFFGQGTRLTVV.